This TCR beta chain comes out of a study of cytomegalovirus exposure and HLA in healthy donors (dated by TCRdb to 2016 to 2017). The study in broad terms: An earlier analysis of some 600 of the donors reported over 250 Gb of sequence data and 95 million to 120 million unique TCR beta sequences obtained from some 200 million T cells. Every discovery cohort repertoire had been produced on one sequencing platform. The later analysis used no new phenotypic data to find candidate immune exposures, relying instead on TCR beta sequences and their occurrence across donors. The study profiled the T cell repertoires of about 720 subjects by immunosequencing and related them to cytomegalovirus serostatus. Along with the roughly 610-subject first cohort, a separate validation cohort of over 90 different subjects was used. In a later analysis, previously published TCR beta repertoires from 550 to 750 donors were re-analyzed and high-resolution HLA genotyping was added so that TCR occurrence patterns could be studied. Both class I and class II loci were covered by HLA typing, at four-digit resolution. Of the 300 to 500 genotyped donors, less than 90% were placed in the genetic ancestry cluster associated with self-reported Caucasian donors. Donor age, sex, ethnicity and CMV serostatus were compiled together with the repertoire data. An earlier analysis of 587 of the donors used high-throughput TCR beta sequencing to judge whether each TCR beta V gene segment behaved as functional or pseudogenic. A later genetic analysis used genome-wide SNP genotypes for about 60% of the roughly 700 donors, treating that subset as a discovery cohort. Among about 400 genotyped donors of the cohort, an average of approximately 220,000 unique TCR beta nucleotide sequences was sequenced per donor, of which roughly 18% were non-productive. Roughly 300 gigabases of sequencing data and 70 million to 95 million unique TCR sequences made up an early release that covered some 640 HLA-typed donors. The study combined high-throughput TCR immunosequencing, statistical association of individual TCRs with disease status, and machine learning to predict cytomegalovirus infection status. Because of strong linkage in the cohort, 5 or 6 DR-DQ haplotypes were treated as single units for association and clustering. The study aimed to test whether cataloging public T cell receptors could reveal signatures of past pathogen exposure. The number of typed donors differed by locus: about 620-640 for A, B, C, DRB1 and DQB1; approximately 530 for DQA1; roughly 600 for DPA1; and approximately 450 for DPB1. Results and caveats for the whole study, not just this receptor: Linkage disequilibrium might explain the correlated functional status among segregating V segments, but an unknown experimental factor could not be excluded. In a later analysis, HLA-associated TCR beta chains were found to be more clonally expanded and to have lower generation probabilities than equally common non-associated chains. A few of the identified cytomegalovirus-associated TCR beta chains were confirmed in vitro to be specific for cytomegalovirus antigens. Because counts were too low, around 18 rarely observed V segments, including chromosome 9 orphons, were left out of the earlier analysis of 587 of the donors. According to a later analysis, most CMV-associated TCR beta chains appeared to be HLA-restricted, and the HLA associations seemed to be driven largely by CMV exposure. While some public TCRs were present in many individuals, most TCR sequences turned up only very rarely across donors. Only TCR beta chains were sequenced in this cohort, and the absence of alpha or paired-chain data limited detectable features. The study listed 150 to 200 TCR beta chains as associated with cytomegalovirus. The classifier was reported to diagnose cytomegalovirus status with high specificity and sensitivity in both the original and validation cohorts. Presence/absence analyses assumed roughly uniform sequencing depth across donors, an assumption that may not hold. A further reported finding was that TCR beta sequences accurately predicted the HLA-A and HLA-B alleles for most subjects in the first cohort. Some IMGT-functional V segments, including TRBV6-2 and TRBV6-3, could not be distinguished by the 87-base-pair reads and were therefore excluded. According to the authors, the approach could potentially be generalized to other disease states and immunological phenotypes. In a later genetic analysis, fewer N-insertions in productive TCRs were reported among donors in an Asian-associated ancestry cluster than the approximately 670-donor mean. V-gene and J-gene trimming of TCR beta chains was associated with a missense DCLRE1C variant in a later genetic analysis, and the association was replicated in an independent cohort. Immune exposure information for the cohort was limited to CMV serostatus. At a false discovery rate of 0.05, a later analysis linked 16,951 TCR beta sequences to specific HLA alleles. When HLA alleles, especially DR and DQ, strongly co-occurred, TCR associations were difficult to assign to individual alleles. A group of highly shared sequence variants was considered likely to be a technical artifact of the sequencing pipeline. In a later analysis, TCR association rates were found to vary across HLA loci, with the most associated TCRs seen for DRB1 alleles and the fewest for HLA-C alleles. Because HLA typing was missing for some donors at each locus, association tests included only the typed subset. According to a later analysis, parvovirus B19, influenza, CMV and Epstein-Barr virus appeared linked to several top co-occurrence clusters. In an earlier analysis of approximately 600 of the donors, most TCR beta V segments were observed in productive rearrangements about 87% or about 30% of the time, broadly matching IMGT annotations.

With regard to this clone: Its specific antigen is unknown. Base qualities are not recorded, but no much larger clone differs from it by a single base.

CDR1 and CDR2, per the germline V gene, are MNHNS and SASEGT. The junction shows trimming of 2 bases on V and 2 bases on J, plus 7 bases between the germline ends. Spanning cysteine to phenylalanine, the CDR3 consists of 14 amino acids. Left in the record is the CDR3 DNA by itself, 42 bases read in frame from the first base. Library prep was done by the immunoSEQ multiplex PCR assay. The multiplex PCR relied on a mix of 60 forward primers for TCR Vbeta segments and 13 reverse primers for TCR Jbeta segments. A multiplex PCR assay on genomic DNA amplified the CDR3 region of rearranged TCR beta genes. The amplified TCR beta libraries were sequenced on the Illumina HiSeq System as 87-base-pair reads. The authors' pipeline ran thus. A later analysis counted some 74 million unique TCR beta chains across the approximately 700 repertoires, and 9.5 million to 11 million of these chains were shared by at least two donors. To remove PCR and sequencing errors, raw reads were error-corrected and collapsed into unique sequences using a nearest-neighbor algorithm that merged closely related sequences. Alignment of CDR3 sequences to IMGT reference sequences was used to assign V, D and J gene segments. Each retained sequence needed at least a six-nucleotide match to both a V gene segment and a J gene segment. A rearrangement was called productive if the CDR3 had no stop codons and remained in frame with V and J, and every other rearrangement was called non-productive. CDR3 was defined by IMGT convention, running from the second conserved V-encoded cysteine to the conserved J-encoded phenylalanine. In an earlier analysis of more than 550 of the donors, sequences lacking an unambiguous match to a single V gene segment were excluded. In an earlier analysis of 587 of the donors, V segments were called functional above 56.7% productive rearrangements and were called segregating when the between-donor standard deviation exceeded 5%. To diagnose cytomegalovirus status from the catalog of TCR beta chain sequences, a statistical classification framework was built. In a later analysis, V and J genes were assigned by comparing TCR nucleotide sequences against IMGT/GENE-DB human TR gene sequences. Using the TCRdist pipeline, a later analysis assigned CDR3 sequences along with most-parsimonious VDJ recombination scenarios. In a later analysis, each TCR beta chain was defined by its CDR3 amino acid sequence together with its V-gene family, and reads lacking a unique V-gene family were excluded. In a later analysis, fewer than 600 highly shared, low-generation-probability nucleotide sequences were removed to address suspected cross-contamination and a sequencing artifact. In a later analysis, a clonal expansion index for each public chain was calculated from normalized within-repertoire ranks of inferred template counts. Generation probabilities in a later analysis came from a VDJ recombination model fitted to out-of-frame rearrangements, and those results were checked against IGoR. A later analysis scored TCR-TCR, TCR-HLA and TCR-CMV co-occurrence with hypergeometric tests, applying a repertoire-size bias correction to TCR pairs. False discovery rates were estimated in a later analysis by permuting HLA or CMV assignments 20 times. In a later analysis, co-occurring TCRs were grouped using DBSCAN, and TCRdist sequence similarity was added for clustering within HLA-allele-positive subsets. Co-occurrence clustering excluded repertoires with fewer than 30,000 or more than 120,000 public chains, plus five with anomalous nucleotide sharing. The table was pulled from immuneACCESS by TCRdb, which kept in-frame rearrangements only. Such tables lose some clones; where checked, under half of the loss comes from unresolved V genes, and the rest has no known cause. V, J and clone size derive from that table, while D and trimming were established from the DNA sequence. The sample table records 150,000 to 200,000 clones; around three quarters of these occur just once. The top ten hold 1.5% to 2% of the sample.

In total, approximately 700 healthy bone marrow donors made up the cohort. All cohort members were sampled while nominally healthy, although unrecorded immune exposures were likely present. The donor tested CMV seronegative, placing the donor among the 350 or so seronegative members of the cohort. A peripheral blood sample was collected from each donor, and TCR beta sequencing was performed on peripheral blood mononuclear cells. Genomic DNA extraction from the blood cell samples was performed with the Qiagen DNeasy Blood Extraction Kit. The chain is made from TRBV6-1 and TRBJ2-1; the D gene cannot be named for sure. The sample comprised PBMCs. The TCR was taken from a woman aged 30 to 39 in good health and CMV-seronegative. The CDR3: CASSESTTYNEQFF. The sequenced DNA: TGTGCCAGCAGTGAAAGCACTACCTACAATGAGCAGTTCTTC.